What follows are 5 T cell receptor beta chains derived from one specimen sequenced in a study of spatial heterogeneity in lung cancer. Study findings and constraints: The number of expanded tumor alpha and beta chains correlated with mutation number.

MiXCR, run by TCRdb on the 5' RACE reads, gives a single entry per CDR3 protein. The data hold roughly 5,800 distinct CDR3 sequences, with roughly 15% observed a single time. Their antigens are not known. Time point meaning: sample taken at primary tumor resection. Material: lung tumor tissue, obtained at surgery. Every receptor here comes from a male donor with early-stage non-small cell lung cancer.

Worth noting for this clonotype: Found in a library prepared for alpha chains, this beta chain is an off-target read, and its abundance has little meaning. V gene TRBV25-1 combines with J gene TRBJ2-1, with 9 nucleotides matching TRBD2. V lost 4 bases to trimming and J lost 5 bases; unmatched junction nucleotides: 6. The CDR3 has 15 residues. CDR1 is MGHDK, CDR2 SYGVNS, per germline. CDR3: CASSVLAGVDNEQFF. The CDR3 bases are TGTGCCAGCAGTGTTTTAGCGGGAGTAGACAATGAGCAGTTCTTC.

This clonotype was seen more than once but under ten times. For a library built for alpha chains, this beta chain is a stray read; little rests on its size. The chain links TRBV28 to TRBJ2-7, with 7 positions matching TRBD2. Germline-derived CDR1 and CDR2 are MDHEN and SYDVKM. The V gene end was trimmed by 8 bases and the J gene end by 0 bases; junction bases not matched to a gene: 7. CDR3 length: 14 amino acids. CDR3 sequence reads: CASGSRGSSYEQYF. The CDR3 DNA reads TGTGCCAGCGGATCGCGGGGGAGCTCCTACGAGCAGTACTTC.

At least ten counts were recorded for this clonotype. This beta chain is a stray read from a library made for alpha chains; its abundance is not meaningful. The genes are TRBV5-1 and TRBJ2-7; 8 bases match TRBD1. V trimming: 4 bases; J trimming: 4 bases; junction bases outside the gene matches: 7. CDR3 length equals 14 residues. Germline V gene sequence: CDR1 SGHRS, CDR2 YFSETQ. Here the CDR3 reads CASSAGQAGYEQYF. CDR3 DNA sequence: TGCGCCAGCAGCGCGGGACAGGCCGGGTACGAGCAGTACTTC.

About this clonotype: This beta chain came through as a stray read in a library set up for alpha chains, and its size says little. The rearrangement links TRBV9 to TRBJ2-5, with 7 positions matching TRBD2. Germline lookup yields CDR1 SGDLS and CDR2 YYNGEE. This CDR3 region has 12 residues. The CDR3 sequence: CAGGDSQETQYF. The CDR3 DNA follows: TGTGCTGGGGGGGATTCTCAAGAGACCCAGTACTTC.

As regards this clonotype: Being off target in a library aimed at alpha chains, this beta chain has a size of little meaning. The chain employs TRBV5-1 and TRBJ2-1, with D possibly TRBD2 on 5 matching bases. The V and J ends lost 4 bases and 0 bases respectively, with 11 bases between them. This CDR3 has 15 residues. Germline V gene lookup returns CDR1 SGHRS and CDR2 YFSETQ. CDR3 amino acids: CASSPSRLSYNEQFF. CDR3 nucleotide sequence: TGCGCCAGCAGCCCTAGCCGCCTCTCCTACAATGAGCAGTTCTTC.